This record covers a single T cell receptor (beta chain). The data originate from a study of cytomegalovirus exposure and HLA in healthy donors. This CDR3 is 16 amino acids long. V dropped 4 bases and J dropped 1 base, with 15 bases sitting between them. Germline V lookup: CDR1 SGHRS, CDR2 YFSETQ. PCR used 60 Vbeta primers and 13 Jbeta primers. Produced via immunoSEQ multiplex PCR; TCRdb's table is partial and in-frame only. The sample has 150,000 to 250,000 clones, around 85% seen once. This chain connects TRBV5-1 to TRBJ2-1; D may be TRBD2 (7 bases). Sequences were obtained from PBMCs. The origin of this receptor is a woman aged 50 to 60 in good health and CMV-seronegative. CDR3 nucleotides: TGCGCCAGCAGCCTCGGCGGGGGCGCTTCCTACAATGAGCAGTTCTTC. This translates into CASSLGGGASYNEQFF.